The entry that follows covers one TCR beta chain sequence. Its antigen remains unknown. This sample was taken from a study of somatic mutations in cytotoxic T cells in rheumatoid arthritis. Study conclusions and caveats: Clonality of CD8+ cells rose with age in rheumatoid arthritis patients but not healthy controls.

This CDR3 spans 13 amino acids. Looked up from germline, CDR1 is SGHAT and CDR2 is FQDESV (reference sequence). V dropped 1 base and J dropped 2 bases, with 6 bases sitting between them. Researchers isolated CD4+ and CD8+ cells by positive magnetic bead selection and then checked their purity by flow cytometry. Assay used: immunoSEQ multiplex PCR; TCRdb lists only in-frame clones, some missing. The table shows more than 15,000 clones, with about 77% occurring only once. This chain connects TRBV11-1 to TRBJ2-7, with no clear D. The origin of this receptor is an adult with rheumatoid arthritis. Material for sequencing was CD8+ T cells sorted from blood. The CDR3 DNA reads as TGTGCCAGCAGCTTAGTCGGAACCTACGAGCAGTACTTC. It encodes CASSLVGTYEQYF.